The rows below give T cell receptor beta chains drawn from one sample of a study of beta chain features in type 1 diabetes. Some clones are missing from TCRdb's copy, which holds only in-frame ones; the method was immunoSEQ multiplex PCR. There are about 360,000 clones in the sample; roughly 12% occur only once, and about 0.018% lies in the top ten. The specimen sequenced was naive CD4+ T cells from blood. These receptors were obtained from a man aged 18 to 30 in good health. CDR3s include the opening cysteine and the closing phenylalanine or tryptophan. D genes are given only for firm matches. Size tells how often a clone was seen (once, few, many) or the class of an expanded clone, and some rows leave it out.

>15|TRBV6-5|NA|TRBJ2-7|NA
CASSLAYHPAYEQYF
TGTGCCAGCAGCTTAGCCTATCACCCTGCCTACGAGCAGTACTTC
>16|TRBV5-1|few|TRBJ2-5|TRBD1
CASSLQGTQGRETQYF
TGCGCCAGCAGCTTACAGGGGACCCAAGGAAGGGAGACCCAGTACTTC
>15|TRBV5-4|once|TRBJ1-4|TRBD1
CASSLAGTGGEKLFF
TGTGCCAGCAGCTTGGCCGGGACAGGGGGTGAAAAACTGTTTTTT
>16|TRBV18|NA|TRBJ1-2|TRBD1
CASSPLLQQGATGYTF
TGTGCCAGCTCACCGCTTTTGCAACAGGGGGCGACCGGCTACACCTTC
>15|TRBV2|NA|TRBJ2-4|NA
CASSDTGLAKNIQYF
TGTGCCAGCAGTGATACGGGATTAGCCAAAAACATTCAGTACTTC
>14|TRBV7-2|few|TRBJ2-7|NA
CASSFAGAPYEQYF
TGTGCCAGCAGCTTTGCGGGTGCCCCCTACGAGCAGTACTTC
>12|TRBV28|few|TRBJ2-1|NA
CAYSRGGYEQFF
TGTGCCTACTCCAGGGGCGGGTATGAGCAGTTCTTC
>13|TRBV7-2|few|TRBJ1-1|NA
CASSLTGNTEAFF
TGTGCCAGCAGCTTAACAGGGAACACTGAAGCTTTCTTT
>14|TRBV19|few|TRBJ2-5|NA
CASSRFVWEETQYF
TGTGCCAGTAGTAGATTTGTGTGGGAGGAGACCCAGTACTTC
>13|TRBV30|NA|TRBJ1-1|NA
CAWSVKVGSEAFF
TGTGCCTGGAGTGTAAAAGTGGGCTCTGAAGCTTTCTTT
>13|TRBV12-5|few|TRBJ1-2|TRBD1
CASGSGTVQIYTF
TGTGCTAGCGGTTCCGGGACAGTTCAGATCTACACCTTC
>15|TRBV4-2|few|TRBJ1-1|TRBD1
CASSHGTGMNTEAFF
TGTGCCAGCAGCCATGGGACAGGGATGAACACTGAAGCTTTCTTT
>16|TRBV19|NA|TRBJ2-7|NA
CASSPWGDSPYYEQYF
TGTGCCAGTAGTCCATGGGGGGACTCGCCCTACTACGAGCAGTACTTC
>15|TRBV28|few|TRBJ2-7|TRBD1
CASSESGTGSYEQYF
TGTGCCAGCAGCGAATCCGGGACAGGGTCCTACGAGCAGTACTTC
>18|TRBV7-7|few|TRBJ2-4|TRBD2
CASSRRLAGGRAKNIQYF
TGTGCCAGCAGCCGTAGACTAGCGGGGGGGCGGGCCAAAAACATTCAGTACTTC
>14|TRBV5-1|few|TRBJ2-5|TRBD1
CASSLGQGVETQYF
TGCGCCAGCAGCTTGGGACAGGGAGTGGAGACCCAGTACTTC
>14|TRBV2|few|TRBJ1-5|NA
CASSVSGGNQPQHF
TGTGCCAGCAGTGTTTCAGGGGGCAATCAGCCCCAGCATTTT
>11|TRBV20-1|few|TRBJ2-1|NA
CSAMERDEQFF
TGCAGTGCTATGGAGAGGGATGAGCAGTTCTTC